The rows below give T cell receptor beta chains drawn from one sample of a study of T cell responses to AZD1222 COVID-19 vaccine. Generated by immunoSEQ multiplex PCR, the TCRdb table keeps only in-frame clones and is missing some. The sample comprises 85,000 to 90,000 clones, 90% of which are singletons, and approximately 3% rests with the top ten. The sample here was peripheral blood, taken on day 0 of AZD1222 vaccination. These receptors were obtained from an adult in good health. The CDR3 runs from the conserved cysteine through the conserved F or W. A D gene is named only where the DNA matches it firmly. Clone size, where shown, is once, few, many, or a class for clones that have expanded.

D gene,V gene,J gene,clone size,CDR3 protein,CDR3 DNA
-,TRBV6-4,TRBJ2-3,-,CASSDGLSTDTQYF,TGTGCCAGCAGTGACGGACTAAGCACAGATACGCAGTATTTT
-,TRBV30,TRBJ1-1,-,CAWASLNTEAFF,TGTGCCTGGGCCTCGCTGAACACTGAAGCTTTCTTT
-,TRBV2,TRBJ1-2,-,CASRPEGERGYTF,TGTGCCAGCAGACCCGAGGGGGAACGAGGCTACACCTTC
-,TRBV12-3/TRBV12-4,TRBJ1-5,-,CASSSARNQPQHF,TGTGCCAGCAGTTCCGCCAGAAATCAGCCCCAGCATTTT
-,TRBV5-5,TRBJ1-3,-,CASSLTSGNTIYF,TGTGCCAGCAGCTTGACCTCTGGAAACACCATATATTTT
-,TRBV4-1,TRBJ2-7,-,CASSQDWGIAYEQYF,TGCGCCAGCAGCCAAGATTGGGGCATCGCCTACGAGCAGTACTTC
-,TRBV28,TRBJ2-7,-,CASSSVEQYF,TGTGCCAGCAGTTCCGTCGAGCAGTACTTC
-,TRBV7-6,TRBJ2-7,-,CASSAEDSQAYEQYF,TGTGCCAGCAGCGCCGAGGACAGCCAAGCCTACGAGCAGTACTTC
-,TRBV3-1/TRBV3-2,TRBJ1-2,few,CASSQDREGDYGYTF,TGTGCCAGCAGCCAAGATCGTGAGGGCGACTATGGCTACACCTTC
-,TRBV11-1,TRBJ1-6,-,CASSLGVDSPLHF,TGTGCCAGCAGCTTGGGGGTCGATTCACCCCTCCACTTT
-,TRBV6-5,TRBJ1-4,-,CAVAWGGTNEKLFF,TGTGCCGTTGCTTGGGGGGGGACTAATGAAAAACTGTTTTTT
TRBD1,TRBV9,TRBJ1-2,-,CASSGQGNYGYTF,TGTGCCAGCAGCGGACAGGGAAACTATGGCTACACCTTC
-,TRBV30,TRBJ1-1,-,CAWRPAQSGTEAFF,TGTGCCTGGAGACCCGCCCAATCGGGAACTGAAGCTTTCTTT
-,TRBV7-9,TRBJ1-6,-,CASSSSIQYNSPLHF,TGTGCTAGCAGCTCGTCGATCCAGTATAATTCACCCCTCCACTTT
-,TRBV19,TRBJ1-5,-,CASSMEGGNQPQHF,TGTGCCAGTAGTATGGAGGGGGGCAATCAGCCCCAGCATTTT
TRBD1,TRBV7-9,TRBJ2-3,-,CASSPARTGVSDTQYF,TGTGCCAGCAGCCCAGCCAGGACAGGGGTTTCAGATACGCAGTATTTT
-,TRBV6-2/TRBV6-3,TRBJ2-7,-,CASTYSPYEQYF,TGTGCCAGCACTTACTCCCCCTACGAGCAGTACTTC
TRBD1,TRBV10-3,TRBJ1-5,-,CAISESETGRNQPQHF,TGTGCCATCAGTGAGTCGGAGACAGGGCGCAATCAGCCCCAGCATTTT